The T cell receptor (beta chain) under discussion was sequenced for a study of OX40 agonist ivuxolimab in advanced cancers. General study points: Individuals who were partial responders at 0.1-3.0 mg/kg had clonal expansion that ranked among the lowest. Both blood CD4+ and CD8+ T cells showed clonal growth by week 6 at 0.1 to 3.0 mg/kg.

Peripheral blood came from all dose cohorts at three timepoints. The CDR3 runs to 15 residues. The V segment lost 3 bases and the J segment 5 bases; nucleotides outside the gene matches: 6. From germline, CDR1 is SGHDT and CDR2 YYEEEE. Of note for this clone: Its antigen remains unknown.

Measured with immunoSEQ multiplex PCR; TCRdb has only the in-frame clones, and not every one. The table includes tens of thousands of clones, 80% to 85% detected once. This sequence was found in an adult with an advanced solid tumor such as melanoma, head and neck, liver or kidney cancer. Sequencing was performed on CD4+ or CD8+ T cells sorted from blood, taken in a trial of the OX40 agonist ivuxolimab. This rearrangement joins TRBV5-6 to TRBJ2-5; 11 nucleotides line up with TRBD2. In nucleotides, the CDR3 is TGTGCCAGCAGCTCGGCACTAGCGGGGGAGGAGACCCAGTACTTC. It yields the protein CASSSALAGEETQYF. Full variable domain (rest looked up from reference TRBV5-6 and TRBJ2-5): DAGVTQSPTHLIKTRGQQVTLRCSPKSGHDTVSWYQQALGQGPQFIFQYYEEEERQRGNFPDRFSGHQFPNYSSELNVNALLLGDSALYLCASSSALAGEETQYFGPGTRLLVL.